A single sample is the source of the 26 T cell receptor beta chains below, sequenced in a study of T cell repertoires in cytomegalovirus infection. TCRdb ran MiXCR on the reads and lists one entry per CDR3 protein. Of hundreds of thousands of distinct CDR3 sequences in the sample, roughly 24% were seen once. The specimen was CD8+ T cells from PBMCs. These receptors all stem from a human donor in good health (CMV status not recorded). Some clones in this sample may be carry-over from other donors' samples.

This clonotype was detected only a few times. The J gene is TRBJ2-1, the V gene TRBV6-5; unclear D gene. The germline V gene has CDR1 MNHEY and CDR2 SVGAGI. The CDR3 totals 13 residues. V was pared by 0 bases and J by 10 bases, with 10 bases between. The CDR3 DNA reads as TGTGCCAGCAGTTACTCCAACGACCAGGAGCAGTTCTTC. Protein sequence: CASSYSNDQEQFF.

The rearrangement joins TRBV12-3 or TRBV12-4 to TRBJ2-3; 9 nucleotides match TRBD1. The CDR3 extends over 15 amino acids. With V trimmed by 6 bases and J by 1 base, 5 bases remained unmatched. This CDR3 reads CASSPGDRGTDTQYF. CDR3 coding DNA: TGTGCCAGCAGCCCTGGGGACAGGGGCACAGATACGCAGTATTTT.

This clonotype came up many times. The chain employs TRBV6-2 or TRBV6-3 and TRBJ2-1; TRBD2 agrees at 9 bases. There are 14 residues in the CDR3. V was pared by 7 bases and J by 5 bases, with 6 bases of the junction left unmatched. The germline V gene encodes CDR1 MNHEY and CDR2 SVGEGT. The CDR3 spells CASNKRGAHNEQFF. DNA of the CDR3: TGTGCCAGCAATAAGCGGGGGGCTCACAATGAGCAGTTCTTC.

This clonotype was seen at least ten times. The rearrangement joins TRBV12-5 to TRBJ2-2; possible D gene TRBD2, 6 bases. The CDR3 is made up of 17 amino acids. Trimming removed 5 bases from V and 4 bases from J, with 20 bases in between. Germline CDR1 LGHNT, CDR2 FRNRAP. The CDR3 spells CASGLIGGDFGTGELFF. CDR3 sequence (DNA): TGTGCTAGTGGTCTGATAGGTGGGGACTTCGGCACCGGGGAGCTGTTTTTT.

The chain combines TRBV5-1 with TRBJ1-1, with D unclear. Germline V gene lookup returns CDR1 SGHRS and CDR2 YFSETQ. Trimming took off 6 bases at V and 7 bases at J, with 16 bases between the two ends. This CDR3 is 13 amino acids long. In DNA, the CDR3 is TGCGCCAGCACCTCGGGGTCGAGTCTTGAAGCTTTCTTT. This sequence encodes CASTSGSSLEAFF.

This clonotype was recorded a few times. Written as DNA, the CDR3 is TGTGCCAGCAGCTCCCGGAGGGTTCTAGTGGAGGGCTACACCTTC. This encodes CASSSRRVLVEGYTF. The chain is built from TRBV7-9 and TRBJ1-2; D gene unclear. The germline V gene has CDR1 SEHNR and CDR2 FQNEAQ (reference sequence). The germline V and J ends were trimmed by 4 bases and 8 bases, with 20 bases remaining between them. CDR3 length: 15 residues.

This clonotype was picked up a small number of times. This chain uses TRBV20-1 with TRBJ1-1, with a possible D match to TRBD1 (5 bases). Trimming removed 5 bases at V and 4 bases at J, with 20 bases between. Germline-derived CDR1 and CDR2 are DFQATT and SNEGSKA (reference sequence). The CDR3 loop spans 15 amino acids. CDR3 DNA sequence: TGCAGTGCTTCCGGGACGGTTAATGGCGGCACTGAAGCTTTCTTT. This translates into CSASGTVNGGTEAFF.

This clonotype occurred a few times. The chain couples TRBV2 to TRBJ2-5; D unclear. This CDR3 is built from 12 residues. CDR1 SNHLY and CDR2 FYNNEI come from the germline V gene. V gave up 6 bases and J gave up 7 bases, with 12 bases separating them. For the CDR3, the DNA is TGTGCCAGCAGCGAGGAGTGGTGGACCCAGTACTTC. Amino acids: CASSEEWWTQYF.

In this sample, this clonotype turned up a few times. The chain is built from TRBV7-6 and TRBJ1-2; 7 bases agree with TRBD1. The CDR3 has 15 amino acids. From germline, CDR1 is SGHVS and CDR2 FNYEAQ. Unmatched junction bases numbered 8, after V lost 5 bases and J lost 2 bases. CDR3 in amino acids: CASSQGGQENYGYTF. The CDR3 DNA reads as TGTGCCAGCAGCCAAGGCGGACAGGAGAACTATGGCTACACCTTC. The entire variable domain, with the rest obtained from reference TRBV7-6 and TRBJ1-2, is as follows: GAGVSQSPRYKVTKRGQDVALRCDPISGHVSLYWYRQALGQGPEFLTYFNYEAQQDKSGLPNDRFSAERPEGSISTLTIQRTEQRDSAMYRCASSQGGQENYGYTFGSGTRLTVV.

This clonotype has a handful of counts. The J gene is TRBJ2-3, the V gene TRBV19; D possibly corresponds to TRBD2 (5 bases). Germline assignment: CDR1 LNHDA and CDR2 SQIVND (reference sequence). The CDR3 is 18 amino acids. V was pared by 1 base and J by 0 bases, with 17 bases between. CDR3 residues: CASSIGPLDSTSTDTQYF. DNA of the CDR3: TGTGCCAGTAGTATAGGCCCCCTGGACTCGACCAGCACAGATACGCAGTATTTT.

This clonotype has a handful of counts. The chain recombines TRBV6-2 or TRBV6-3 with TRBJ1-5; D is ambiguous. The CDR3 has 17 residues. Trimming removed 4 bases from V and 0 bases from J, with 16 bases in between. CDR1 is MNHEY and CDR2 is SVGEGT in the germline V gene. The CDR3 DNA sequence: TGTGCCAGCAGTTCCTTGACGGACCATTATAGCAATCAGCCCCAGCATTTT. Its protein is CASSSLTDHYSNQPQHF.

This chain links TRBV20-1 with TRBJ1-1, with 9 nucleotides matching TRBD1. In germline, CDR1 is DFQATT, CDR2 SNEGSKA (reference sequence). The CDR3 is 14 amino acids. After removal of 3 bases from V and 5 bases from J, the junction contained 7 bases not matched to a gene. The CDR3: CSASLDRGVTEAFF. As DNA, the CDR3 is TGCAGTGCTAGCCTGGACAGGGGTGTGACTGAAGCTTTCTTT.

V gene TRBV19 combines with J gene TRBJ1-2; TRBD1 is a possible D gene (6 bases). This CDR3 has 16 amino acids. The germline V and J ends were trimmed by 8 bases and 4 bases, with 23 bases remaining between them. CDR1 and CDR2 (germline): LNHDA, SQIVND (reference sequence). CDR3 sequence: CASQQGFTEEVYGYTF. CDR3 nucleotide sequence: TGTGCCAGTCAACAGGGTTTTACGGAAGAGGTCTATGGCTACACCTTC.

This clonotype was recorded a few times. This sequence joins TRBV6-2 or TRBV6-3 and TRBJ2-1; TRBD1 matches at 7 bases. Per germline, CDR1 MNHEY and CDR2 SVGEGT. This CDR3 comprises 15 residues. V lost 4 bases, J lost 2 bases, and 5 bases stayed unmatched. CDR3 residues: CASSSPGGPYNEQFF. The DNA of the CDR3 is TGTGCCAGCAGTTCCCCAGGGGGTCCCTACAATGAGCAGTTCTTC.

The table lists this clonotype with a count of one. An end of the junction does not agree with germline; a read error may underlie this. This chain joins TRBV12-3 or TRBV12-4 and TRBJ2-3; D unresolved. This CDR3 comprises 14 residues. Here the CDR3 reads CANSFYSSTDTQYF. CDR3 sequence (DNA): TGTGCCAACAGTTTCTACTCTAGCACAGATACGCAGTATTTT.

Here the CDR3 reads CASSEIAGDSYEQYV. In DNA form, the CDR3 reads TGTGCCAGCAGTGAAATCGCCGGGGACAGCTACGAGCAGTACGTC. V is TRBV2 and J is TRBJ2-7; TRBD1 aligns across 7 bases. CDR3 length: 15 amino acids. Germline V gene sequence: CDR1 SNHLY, CDR2 FYNNEI. Unmatched junction bases numbered 7, after V lost 2 bases and J lost 3 bases.

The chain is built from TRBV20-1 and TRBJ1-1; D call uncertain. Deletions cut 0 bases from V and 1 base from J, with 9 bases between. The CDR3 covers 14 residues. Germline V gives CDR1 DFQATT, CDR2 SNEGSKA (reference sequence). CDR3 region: CSARDERTNTEAFF. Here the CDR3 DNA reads TGCAGTGCTAGAGATGAACGGACGAACACTGAAGCTTTCTTT.

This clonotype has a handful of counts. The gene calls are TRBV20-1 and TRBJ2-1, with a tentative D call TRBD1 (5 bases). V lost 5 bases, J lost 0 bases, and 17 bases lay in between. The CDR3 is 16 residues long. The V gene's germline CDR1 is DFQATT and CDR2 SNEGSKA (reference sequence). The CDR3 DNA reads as TGCAGTGCTTCAAATCCCAGGGTCCACTCCTACAATGAGCAGTTCTTC. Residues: CSASNPRVHSYNEQFF.

The CDR3 protein is CASSHGGSSKETQYF. The CDR3 DNA follows: TGTGCCAGCAGTCATGGGGGCAGCTCAAAGGAGACCCAGTACTTC. The genes are TRBV11-2 and TRBJ2-5; D might be TRBD1 (6 bases). V was trimmed by 6 bases and J by 5 bases, leaving 19 bases between them. CDR3 length: 15 amino acids. Germline-derived CDR1 and CDR2 are SGHAT and FQNNGV. The entire variable domain, with the rest obtained from reference TRBV11-2 and TRBJ2-5, is as follows: EAGVAQSPRYKIIEKRQSVAFWCNPISGHATLYWYQQILGQGPKLLIQFQNNGVVDDSQLPKDRFSAERLKGVDSTLKIQPAKLEDSAVYLCASSHGGSSKETQYFGPGTRLLVL.

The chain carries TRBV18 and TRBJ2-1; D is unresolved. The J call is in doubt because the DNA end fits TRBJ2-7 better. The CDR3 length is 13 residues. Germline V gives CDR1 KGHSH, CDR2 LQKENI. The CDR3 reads CASSPPVNNEQYF. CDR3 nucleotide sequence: TGTGCCAGCTCACCACCGGTTAACAATGAGCAGTACTTC.

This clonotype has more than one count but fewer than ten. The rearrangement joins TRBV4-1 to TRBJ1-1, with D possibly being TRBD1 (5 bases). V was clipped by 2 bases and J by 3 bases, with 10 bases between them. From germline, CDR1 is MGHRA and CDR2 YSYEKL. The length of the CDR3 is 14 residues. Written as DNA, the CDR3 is TGCGCCAGCAGCCAACGGCCGGGGGACACTGAAGCTTTCTTT. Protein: CASSQRPGDTEAFF.

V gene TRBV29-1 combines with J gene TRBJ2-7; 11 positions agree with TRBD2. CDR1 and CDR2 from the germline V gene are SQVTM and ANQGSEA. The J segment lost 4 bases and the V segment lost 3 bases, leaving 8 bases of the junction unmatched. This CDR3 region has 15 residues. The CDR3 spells CSVEFTSGGGYEQYF. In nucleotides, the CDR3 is TGCAGCGTTGAGTTTACTAGCGGGGGAGGTTACGAGCAGTACTTC.

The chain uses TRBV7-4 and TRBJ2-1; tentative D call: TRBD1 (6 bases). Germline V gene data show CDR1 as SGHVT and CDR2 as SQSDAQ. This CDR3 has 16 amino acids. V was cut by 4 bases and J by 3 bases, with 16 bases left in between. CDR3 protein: CASSSQGQPVYNEQFF. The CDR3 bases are TGTGCCAGCAGCTCCCAGGGGCAGCCAGTCTACAATGAGCAGTTCTTC.

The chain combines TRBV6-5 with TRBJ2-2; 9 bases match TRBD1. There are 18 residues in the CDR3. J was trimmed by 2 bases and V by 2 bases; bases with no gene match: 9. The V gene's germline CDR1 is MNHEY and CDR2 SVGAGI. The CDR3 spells CASSYGSQGAGNTGELFF. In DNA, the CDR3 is TGTGCCAGCAGTTACGGGTCACAGGGGGCGGGAAACACCGGGGAGCTGTTTTTT.

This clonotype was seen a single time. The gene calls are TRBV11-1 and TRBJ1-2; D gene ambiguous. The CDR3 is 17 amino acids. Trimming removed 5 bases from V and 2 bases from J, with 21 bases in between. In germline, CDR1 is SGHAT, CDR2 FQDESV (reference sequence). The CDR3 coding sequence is TGTGCCAGCAGCCCGACGGGGAATCCGCCCCGGAACTATGGCTACACCTTC. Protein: CASSPTGNPPRNYGYTF.

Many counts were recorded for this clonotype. The CDR3 is CASSGWDGYNEQFF. Written as DNA, the CDR3 is TGTGCCAGCAGCGGCTGGGACGGATACAATGAGCAGTTCTTC. V gene TRBV7-8 combines with J gene TRBJ2-1, with D possibly called TRBD1 or TRBD2 (5 bases each). V shed 5 bases and J shed 4 bases, with 12 bases lying between them. CDR1 and CDR2 from the germline V gene are SGHVS and FQNEAQ. The CDR3 has 14 residues. The variable domain in full, with the rest retrieved from reference TRBV7-8 and TRBJ2-1, is GAGVSQSPRYKVAKRGQDVALRCDPISGHVSLFWYQQALGQGPEFLTYFQNEAQLDKSGLPSDRFFAERPEGSVSTLKIQRTQQEDSAVYLCASSGWDGYNEQFFGPGTRLTVL.